These 25 T cell receptor beta chains came from one sample sequenced in a study of blood T cell repertoires in COVID-19 (TCRdb year 2020). The library was generated by the immunoSEQ multiplex PCR assay. Drawn from immuneACCESS, this table holds only the in-frame rearrangements with V and J called that TCRdb kept. Clones are partly lost; checked studies trace under half to an unresolved V gene and leave the rest unexplained. A total of 150,000 to 200,000 clones appear in this sample, 60% to 85% of them only once. The top ten hold roughly 8.8% of the sample. Sequenced: peripheral blood. The receptors stem from a woman aged 45-65 years with active or convalescent COVID-19.

The V and J genes are TRBV18 and TRBJ2-1, with 9 nucleotides matching TRBD2. Germline loops: CDR1 KGHSH, CDR2 LQKENI. The CDR3 has 17 amino acids. V shed 3 bases and J 0 bases; nucleotides not matched to a gene: 6. The CDR3 protein is CASSPVSGSSSYNEQFF. The CDR3 bases are TGTGCCAGCTCACCCGTTAGCGGGAGTAGCTCCTACAATGAGCAGTTCTTC.

This clone came up a few times. V gene TRBV6-5 combines with J gene TRBJ2-7, with 9 bases aligning to TRBD1. Germline CDR1 MNHEY, CDR2 SVGAGI. The CDR3 contains 14 residues. With 10 bases clipped from V and 0 bases from J, the junction kept 7 bases outside the gene matches. CDR3 sequence reads: CATWDREASYEQYF. The CDR3 nucleotides read TGTGCCACGTGGGACAGGGAGGCCTCCTACGAGCAGTACTTC.

This chain connects TRBV13 to TRBJ1-1; TRBD1 matches at 9 bases. There are 15 residues in the CDR3. V lost 5 bases and J lost 5; bases outside the gene matches: 9. Germline V gene sequence: CDR1 PRHDT, CDR2 FYEKMQ (reference sequence). The CDR3 sequence is CASSTLQGARTEAFF. The CDR3 DNA reads as TGTGCCAGCAGCACACTACAGGGGGCGCGAACTGAAGCTTTCTTT.

This clone was recorded only once. The genes are TRBV4-2 and TRBJ1-3, with 8 bases fitting TRBD1. V trimming: 1 base; J trimming: 4 bases; junction bases outside the gene matches: 6. The CDR3 contains 16 residues. Germline values: CDR1 LGHNA, CDR2 YNFKEQ. CDR3 loop: CASSQVGQGVGNTIYF. The CDR3 DNA reads TGTGCCAGCAGCCAAGTCGGACAGGGCGTCGGAAACACCATATATTTT.

The genes are TRBV6-5 and TRBJ1-5; D is unclear. Per the germline V gene, CDR1 is MNHEY and CDR2 is SVGAGI. CDR3 length equals 13 residues. V was trimmed by 7 bases and J by 5 bases, leaving 12 bases between them. The CDR3 sequence is CASKRAEDQPQHF. For the CDR3, the DNA is TGTGCCAGCAAGCGAGCCGAAGATCAGCCCCAGCATTTT.

The chain joins TRBV7-2 to TRBJ1-2; 11 positions agree with TRBD1. CDR3 length equals 15 residues. Germline CDR1 SGHTA, CDR2 FQGNSA. V dropped 4 bases and J dropped 6; count of bases not matched to a gene: 7. CDR3 nucleotides: TGTGCCAGCAGCTATATGGGACAGGGGGGCAATGGCTACACCTTC. This codes for CASSYMGQGGNGYTF.

This clone has only one observation. The chain joins TRBV7-6 to TRBJ1-1, with TRBD1 identical over 9 bases. Germline assignment: CDR1 SGHVS and CDR2 FNYEAQ. CDR3 size: 14 residues. With V trimmed by 6 bases and J by 5 bases, 7 bases remained unmatched. The CDR3 is CASSHGTGRTEAFF. The CDR3 nucleotides read TGTGCCAGCAGTCACGGGACAGGGAGGACTGAAGCTTTCTTT. The whole variable domain, remainder taken from reference TRBV7-6 and TRBJ1-1, is GAGVSQSPRYKVTKRGQDVALRCDPISGHVSLYWYRQALGQGPEFLTYFNYEAQQDKSGLPNDRFSAERPEGSISTLTIQRTEQRDSAMYRCASSHGTGRTEAFFGQGTRLTVV.

The gene calls are TRBV5-1 and TRBJ2-2; D possibly corresponds to TRBD1 (5 bases). CDR1 is SGHRS and CDR2 is YFSETQ in the germline V gene. Trimming cost V 2 bases and J 5 bases, with 13 bases left between them. This CDR3 is 15 amino acids long. CDR3 sequence (DNA): TGCGCCAGCAGCTTAAGGCAGGGTGGGACCGGGGAGCTGTTTTTT. Encoded protein: CASSLRQGGTGELFF.

In the case of this clone: An end of the junction differs from the germline gene, which may be a read error. This rearrangement joins TRBV4-3 to TRBJ2-3, with TRBD2 as a possible D gene (5 bases). The CDR3 is made up of 15 amino acids. Looked up from germline, CDR1 is LGHNA and CDR2 is YSLEER. CDR3 nucleotides: TGCGCCAGCAGCCAAGATAGGGCTAGCAGAGATACGCAGTATTTT. It is translated as CASSQDRASRDTQYF.

This clone was seen only a few times. The chain links TRBV20-1 to TRBJ1-2; weak D call: TRBD1 (6 bases). The CDR3 sequence is 11 residues long. In germline, CDR1 is DFQATT, CDR2 SNEGSKA (reference sequence). V was trimmed by 4 bases and J by 8 bases, leaving 11 bases between them. In nucleotides, the CDR3 is TGCAGTGCTACAGGGGAAAGAGGCTACACCTTC. Translation gives CSATGERGYTF.

This chain links TRBV4-2 with TRBJ1-2; possibly TRBD1 for D (6 bases). There are 14 residues in the CDR3. V shed 0 bases and J shed 7 bases, with 12 bases lying between them. Germline-derived CDR1 and CDR2 are LGHNA and YNFKEQ. In DNA, the CDR3 is TGTGCCAGCAGCCAAGAGGGAGGGGGATTTGGCTACACCTTC. The encoded protein is CASSQEGGGFGYTF.

The chain couples TRBV6-1 to TRBJ2-3; maybe TRBD2 (5 bases). This CDR3 is built from 14 residues. V was clipped by 2 bases and J by 5 bases, with 11 bases between them. Germline CDR1 is MNHNS and CDR2 is SASEGT. CDR3 in DNA: TGTGCCAGCAGTGAAAGAGGGTTCGGAGATACGCAGTATTTT. Translating it yields CASSERGFGDTQYF.

The CDR3 DNA sequence: TGCGCCAGCAGCTCCAGGACAGGGGAAAGCTCCGAGCAGTACTTC. It yields the protein CASSSRTGESSEQYF. The chain is built from TRBV5-1 and TRBJ2-7; 9 bases line up with TRBD1. Germline CDR1 and CDR2: SGHRS and YFSETQ. V gave up 3 bases and J gave up 6 bases; unmatched junction bases: 10. CDR3 length: 15 amino acids.

The V gene is TRBV7-3, the J gene TRBJ2-3; a possible D gene is TRBD2 (6 bases). The V gene lost 1 base and the J gene lost 0 bases, with 11 bases spanning the gap. Germline V lookup: CDR1 SGHTA, CDR2 FQGTGA. This CDR3 comprises 16 residues. Written as DNA, the CDR3 is TGTGCCAGCAGCTTAAGCGGCGGGGCTAGCACAGATACGCAGTATTTT. Protein sequence: CASSLSGGASTDTQYF.

V and J are TRBV7-2 and TRBJ2-3; D remains ambiguous. The germline gives CDR1 SGHTA, CDR2 FQGNSA. V shed 0 bases and J shed 2 bases, with 9 bases lying between them. The CDR3 spans 15 residues. The CDR3, as DNA: TGTGCCAGCAGCTTAGCGGTCAGTACCACAGATACGCAGTATTTT. Protein sequence: CASSLAVSTTDTQYF. Together with reference TRBV7-2 and TRBJ2-3, the CDR3 gives the full variable domain: GAGVSQSPSNKVTEKGKDVELRCDPISGHTALYWYRQSLGQGLEFLIYFQGNSAPDKSGLPSDRFSAERTGGSVSTLTIQRTQQEDSAVYLCASSLAVSTTDTQYFGPGTRLTVL.

The rearrangement uses TRBV10-3 and TRBJ2-2; weak D call: TRBD1 (6 bases). V was cut by 3 bases and J by 4 bases, with 12 bases left in between. The CDR3 is 15 amino acids. Per the germline V gene, CDR1 is ENHRY and CDR2 is SYGVKD. CDR3 residues: CAISEQGMGTGELFF. In nucleotides, the CDR3 is TGTGCCATCAGTGAACAGGGTATGGGCACCGGGGAGCTGTTTTTT.

This clone turned up a few times. The chain carries TRBV27 and TRBJ2-1, with 7 bases that match TRBD1. J was trimmed by 2 bases and V by 3 bases; bases with no gene match: 16. The CDR3 covers 19 residues. Germline V gene sequence: CDR1 MNHEY, CDR2 SMNVEV (reference sequence). The CDR3 is CASSFLTGSTPGAYNEQFF. The CDR3 bases are TGTGCCAGCAGTTTCCTGACAGGGAGCACCCCTGGCGCCTACAATGAGCAGTTCTTC.

The V and J genes are TRBV4-3 and TRBJ2-6, with 10 bases matching TRBD1. This CDR3 spans 19 amino acids. The germline CDR1 and CDR2 sequences are LGHNA and YSLEER. After removal of 0 bases from V and 4 bases from J, the junction contained 9 bases not matched to a gene. CDR3: CASSQDQGDRGSGANVLTF. DNA for the CDR3: TGCGCCAGCAGCCAAGATCAGGGGGACAGGGGATCCGGGGCCAACGTCCTGACTTTC.

This chain connects TRBV7-2 to TRBJ2-1; 7 nucleotides line up with TRBD2. Germline V gene data show CDR1 as SGHTA and CDR2 as FQGNSA. After removal of 2 bases from V and 9 bases from J, the junction contained 7 bases not matched to a gene. The CDR3 runs 14 residues. CDR3 loop: CASSLRAGESEQFF. CDR3 DNA: TGTGCCAGCAGCTTAAGGGCGGGAGAGTCTGAGCAGTTCTTC.

This clone was recorded once. Other DNA variants within this sample encode the same CDR3. The gene calls are TRBV12-3 or TRBV12-4 and TRBJ1-2; D not resolved. CDR3 length: 12 amino acids. V gave up 3 bases and J gave up 2 bases, with 4 bases separating them. This CDR3 is CASSFVNYGYTF. CDR3 coding DNA: TGTGCCAGCAGTTTCGTCAACTATGGCTACACCTTC.

CDR3 amino acids: CASSEQGGNQPQHF. Written as DNA, the CDR3 is TGCGCCAGCAGTGAACAGGGTGGCAATCAGCCCCAGCATTTT. V gene TRBV5-1 combines with J gene TRBJ1-5, with D perhaps TRBD1 (6 bases). V gave up 5 bases and J gave up 2 bases, with 11 bases separating them. The CDR3 consists of 14 residues. CDR1 SGHRS and CDR2 YFSETQ come from the germline V gene.

DNA for the CDR3: TGCGCCAGCGGGGGGACAGGGAACACCGGGGAGCTGTTTTTT. It encodes CASGGTGNTGELFF. The chain joins TRBV5-1 to TRBJ2-2, with 8 positions matching TRBD1. CDR1 and CDR2 (germline): SGHRS, YFSETQ. V shed 7 bases and J 1 base; nucleotides not matched to a gene: 3. CDR3 length: 14 amino acids.

This clone was seen only a few times. V and J are TRBV6-5 and TRBJ2-3; 7 bases match TRBD2. The V gene's germline CDR1 is MNHEY and CDR2 SVGAGI. This CDR3 has 15 amino acids. Trimming cost V 2 bases and J 4 bases; bases outside gene matches: 6. CDR3 in amino acids: CASSYARAGADTQYF. Here the CDR3 DNA reads TGTGCCAGCAGTTACGCCAGGGCGGGGGCAGATACGCAGTATTTT.

The chain is built from TRBV9 and TRBJ2-5; 15 bases are a match to TRBD2. The CDR3 is made up of 16 amino acids. Germline values: CDR1 SGDLS, CDR2 YYNGEE. With V trimmed by 3 bases and J by 5 bases, 5 bases remained unmatched. The CDR3 DNA follows: TGTGCCAGCAGCGCCCAGGGACTAGCGGGAGGCGAGACCCAGTACTTC. Translating gives CASSAQGLAGGETQYF.

This clone was observed at least ten times. The rearrangement joins TRBV6-2 or TRBV6-3 to TRBJ2-7; D gene uncertain. CDR3 length: 13 amino acids. Germline-derived CDR1 and CDR2 are MNHEY and SVGEGT. Trimming pared 2 bases from V and 6 bases from J, leaving 11 bases between. This CDR3 is CASSYGARSEQYF. Here the CDR3 DNA reads TGTGCCAGCAGTTACGGTGCTAGGAGCGAGCAGTACTTC.